This is a list of T cell receptor beta chains from one sample in a study of sequential checkpoint blockade in melanoma. Here immunoSEQ multiplex PCR was the method, and the copy in TCRdb shows in-frame clones only, minus some. Among some 30,000 clones, roughly 84% were seen once, and the ten largest hold more than 15%. The source was CD8+ T cells sorted from blood (inferred from file names), collected from a patient given nivolumab and ipilimumab in sequence. Every receptor here comes from a human donor with melanoma. CDR3s include the opening cysteine and the closing phenylalanine or tryptophan. D genes are given only for firm matches. A clone size is listed for some rows: how often the clone was seen (once, few, many), or a class if it is expanded.

j_gene: TRBJ2-5
v_gene: TRBV5-6
abundance: -
d_gene: -
len: 14
CDR3nt: TGTGCCAGCAGCTTGGATATTAGCCAGGAGACCCAGTACTTC
CDR3aa: CASSLDISQETQYF

j_gene: TRBJ2-7
v_gene: TRBV5-1
abundance: -
d_gene: TRBD2
len: 15
CDR3nt: TGCGCCAGCAGCCAACTAGCGGCGGGGGGGGACGAGCAGTACTTC
CDR3aa: CASSQLAAGGDEQYF

j_gene: TRBJ1-5
v_gene: TRBV7-9
abundance: -
d_gene: TRBD1
len: 14
CDR3nt: TGTGCCAGCAGCCGCGGACAGGAAGCTCAGCCCCAGCATTTT
CDR3aa: CASSRGQEAQPQHF

j_gene: TRBJ2-1
v_gene: TRBV9
abundance: -
d_gene: TRBD2
len: 17
CDR3nt: TGTGCCAGCAGCGTAGCTCTTTGGGAGGGCCACTACAATGAGCAGTTCTTC
CDR3aa: CASSVALWEGHYNEQFF

j_gene: TRBJ2-7
v_gene: TRBV27
abundance: -
d_gene: TRBD1
len: 15
CDR3nt: TGTGCCAGCAGTTCGGGACAGGGGGCGACCTACGAGCAGTACTTC
CDR3aa: CASSSGQGATYEQYF

j_gene: TRBJ1-1
v_gene: TRBV7-9
abundance: -
d_gene: -
len: 13
CDR3nt: TGTGCCAGCAGCTTCCGGGACAAGGCTGAAGCTTTCTTT
CDR3aa: CASSFRDKAEAFF

j_gene: TRBJ2-7
v_gene: TRBV5-1
abundance: -
d_gene: -
len: 10
CDR3nt: TGCGCCAGCAGCTCCTACGAGCAGTACTTC
CDR3aa: CASSSYEQYF

j_gene: TRBJ2-7
v_gene: TRBV27
abundance: -
d_gene: -
len: 19
CDR3nt: TGTGCCAGCAGTTTATCAGTCTATTCTTCCGAGACATCCCCCTACGAGCAGTACTTC
CDR3aa: CASSLSVYSSETSPYEQYF

j_gene: TRBJ2-7
v_gene: TRBV4-1
abundance: -
d_gene: TRBD1
len: 17
CDR3nt: TGCGCCAGCAGCCACTTCCCCGGGACAGGGGACTCCTACGAGCAGTACTTC
CDR3aa: CASSHFPGTGDSYEQYF

j_gene: TRBJ2-2
v_gene: TRBV7-6
abundance: -
d_gene: -
len: 17
CDR3nt: TGTGCCAGCAGCTTAGTCATTGGCGGGCTGAACACCGGGGAGCTGTTTTTT
CDR3aa: CASSLVIGGLNTGELFF

j_gene: TRBJ2-4
v_gene: TRBV9
abundance: once
d_gene: TRBD2
len: 16
CDR3nt: TGTGCCAGCAGCGCCCGGACTAGCGGGAGAGGAAACATTCAGTACTTC
CDR3aa: CASSARTSGRGNIQYF

j_gene: TRBJ1-4
v_gene: TRBV2
abundance: -
d_gene: TRBD1
len: 18
CDR3nt: TGTGCCAGCAGTGGACTAAGCCCGGACAGGATGAGGGGTGAAAAACTGTTTTTT
CDR3aa: CASSGLSPDRMRGEKLFF

j_gene: TRBJ1-1
v_gene: TRBV6-5
abundance: -
d_gene: -
len: 14
CDR3nt: TGTGCCAGCAGTTACCGGGGGGAGAGCACTGAAGCTTTCTTT
CDR3aa: CASSYRGESTEAFF

j_gene: TRBJ2-1
v_gene: TRBV7-9
abundance: -
d_gene: TRBD2
len: 15
CDR3nt: TGTGCCAGCAGCTTAACGCGGGGGGTCTACAATGAGCAGTTCTTC
CDR3aa: CASSLTRGVYNEQFF

j_gene: TRBJ2-7
v_gene: TRBV10-3
abundance: -
d_gene: -
len: 14
CDR3nt: TGTGCCATCCGGAGGGTCGGCGCGGCGGACGAGCAGTACTTC
CDR3aa: CAIRRVGAADEQYF

j_gene: TRBJ2-7
v_gene: TRBV6-1
abundance: -
d_gene: TRBD2
len: 15
CDR3nt: TGTGCCAGCAGTGCATTAGCGGGGGGCTCCTACGAGCAGTACTTC
CDR3aa: CASSALAGGSYEQYF

j_gene: TRBJ2-7
v_gene: TRBV7-2
abundance: -
d_gene: -
len: 12
CDR3nt: TGTGCCAGCAGGGGAGGGGGCTACGAGCAGTACTTC
CDR3aa: CASRGGGYEQYF

j_gene: TRBJ1-2
v_gene: TRBV7-9
abundance: -
d_gene: TRBD1
len: 14
CDR3nt: TGTGCCAGCAGCTTAGTCGACAGGGGGTATGGCTACACCTTC
CDR3aa: CASSLVDRGYGYTF

j_gene: TRBJ1-2
v_gene: TRBV25-1
abundance: -
d_gene: -
len: 14
CDR3nt: TGTGCCAGCAGTGATACCCGGGGGGCCTATGGCTACACCTTC
CDR3aa: CASSDTRGAYGYTF

j_gene: TRBJ2-7
v_gene: TRBV4-2
abundance: once
d_gene: TRBD2
len: 15
CDR3nt: TGTGCCAGCAGCCCAACGACTAGCGGAGCCTACGAGCAGTACTTC
CDR3aa: CASSPTTSGAYEQYF

j_gene: TRBJ2-7
v_gene: TRBV13
abundance: -
d_gene: -
len: 13
CDR3nt: TGTGCCAGCAGCCCGATCGACAGGCGCGAGCAGTACTTC
CDR3aa: CASSPIDRREQYF

j_gene: TRBJ2-1
v_gene: TRBV4-1
abundance: -
d_gene: TRBD2
len: 16
CDR3nt: TGCGCCAGCACCCTTGTAGCGGGAGCGATTTACAATGAGCAGTTCTTC
CDR3aa: CASTLVAGAIYNEQFF

j_gene: TRBJ1-2
v_gene: TRBV28
abundance: -
d_gene: TRBD1
len: 11
CDR3nt: TGTGCCAGCAGTTTCGGGACAGCGGTCTCCTTC
CDR3aa: CASSFGTAVSF

j_gene: TRBJ2-1
v_gene: TRBV28
abundance: once
d_gene: TRBD2
len: 15
CDR3nt: TGTGCCAGCAGTTTGTATAGCGGGGGGGCAGATGAGCAGTTCTTC
CDR3aa: CASSLYSGGADEQFF

j_gene: TRBJ2-2
v_gene: TRBV7-6
abundance: -
d_gene: TRBD2
len: 17
CDR3nt: TGTGCCAGCAGCCCCCAGACTAGCGGGGGGAGGACCGGGGAGCTGTTTTTT
CDR3aa: CASSPQTSGGRTGELFF

j_gene: TRBJ2-7
v_gene: TRBV28
abundance: -
d_gene: TRBD1
len: 14
CDR3nt: TGTGCCAGCCTCGGGGACAGACCGTTCTACGAGCAGTACTTC
CDR3aa: CASLGDRPFYEQYF

j_gene: TRBJ2-1
v_gene: TRBV9
abundance: -
d_gene: TRBD2
len: 17
CDR3nt: TGTGCCAGCAGCGTAGGGACTAGCGGGGGACCGTACAATGAGCAGTTCTTC
CDR3aa: CASSVGTSGGPYNEQFF

j_gene: TRBJ1-6
v_gene: TRBV19
abundance: -
d_gene: -
len: 12
CDR3nt: TGTGCCAGTAGCCTAGGGGTTTCACCCCTCCACTTT
CDR3aa: CASSLGVSPLHF

j_gene: TRBJ2-7
v_gene: TRBV2
abundance: -
d_gene: -
len: 13
CDR3nt: TGTGCCAGCATTGGAGAGGCAACCTACGAGCAGTACTTC
CDR3aa: CASIGEATYEQYF

j_gene: TRBJ1-1
v_gene: TRBV27
abundance: -
d_gene: -
len: 14
CDR3nt: TGTGCCAGCAGTTCATCGGGGGCGGACGCTGAAGCTTTCTTT
CDR3aa: CASSSSGADAEAFF

j_gene: TRBJ2-7
v_gene: TRBV7-2
abundance: -
d_gene: -
len: 12
CDR3nt: TGTGCCAGCAGCCTATACAGGAACGAGCAGTACTTC
CDR3aa: CASSLYRNEQYF

j_gene: TRBJ1-1
v_gene: TRBV9
abundance: -
d_gene: -
len: 14
CDR3nt: TGTGCCAGCGATGGGGGACACGGGAACACTGAAGCTTTCTTT
CDR3aa: CASDGGHGNTEAFF

j_gene: TRBJ1-1
v_gene: TRBV19
abundance: -
d_gene: TRBD1
len: 16
CDR3nt: TGTGCCAGTAGTAAGGACAGGGGCGGCCCGAACACTGAAGCTTTCTTT
CDR3aa: CASSKDRGGPNTEAFF

j_gene: TRBJ1-5
v_gene: TRBV7-9
abundance: once
d_gene: TRBD1
len: 14
CDR3nt: TGTGCCAGCAGCTTGACAGGGGCGAAGGGGCCCCAGCATTTT
CDR3aa: CASSLTGAKGPQHF

j_gene: TRBJ1-1
v_gene: TRBV15
abundance: -
d_gene: -
len: 14
CDR3nt: TGTGCCACCAGCATGGACAGAGAGAGTGATGAAGCTTTCTTT
CDR3aa: CATSMDRESDEAFF

j_gene: TRBJ2-7
v_gene: TRBV13
abundance: -
d_gene: -
len: 13
CDR3nt: TGCGCCAGCAGCTTGGGGCGGGGCTACGAGCAGTACTTC
CDR3aa: CASSLGRGYEQYF

j_gene: TRBJ1-1
v_gene: TRBV7-8
abundance: -
d_gene: -
len: 15
CDR3nt: TGTGCCAGCAGCTTATCCAGGGCTATGAACACTGAAGCTTTCTTT
CDR3aa: CASSLSRAMNTEAFF

j_gene: TRBJ2-3
v_gene: TRBV4-1
abundance: -
d_gene: TRBD2
len: 15
CDR3nt: TGCGCCAGCAGCCAAGTAGCGGGAAGAGCAGATACGCAGTATTTT
CDR3aa: CASSQVAGRADTQYF

j_gene: TRBJ2-3
v_gene: TRBV5-1
abundance: -
d_gene: -
len: 12
CDR3nt: TGCGCCAGCAGCTTAACAGGGGATACGCAGTATTTT
CDR3aa: CASSLTGDTQYF

j_gene: TRBJ2-7
v_gene: TRBV13
abundance: -
d_gene: TRBD2
len: 15
CDR3nt: TGTGCCAGCAGCTTAGTTGCGGGAGGGCCGGGGGAGCAGTACTTC
CDR3aa: CASSLVAGGPGEQYF

j_gene: TRBJ2-2
v_gene: TRBV7-2
abundance: -
d_gene: -
len: 15
CDR3nt: TGTGCCAGCAGGAAGAGAGGTGCGGGCACCGGGGAGCTGTTTTTT
CDR3aa: CASRKRGAGTGELFF

j_gene: TRBJ2-7
v_gene: TRBV10-1
abundance: -
d_gene: -
len: 14
CDR3nt: TGCGCCAGCAGTGACCTGGGGAGCGCCTACGAGCAGTACTTC
CDR3aa: CASSDLGSAYEQYF

j_gene: TRBJ1-1
v_gene: TRBV11-3
abundance: -
d_gene: -
len: 13
CDR3nt: TGTGCCAGCAGCATCGGGATGAACACTGAAGCTTTCTTT
CDR3aa: CASSIGMNTEAFF

j_gene: TRBJ1-1
v_gene: TRBV13
abundance: -
d_gene: -
len: 11
CDR3nt: TGTGCCAGCAGCTTAACTCCTGAAGCTTTCTTT
CDR3aa: CASSLTPEAFF

j_gene: TRBJ2-7
v_gene: TRBV7-9
abundance: once
d_gene: -
len: 15
CDR3nt: TGTGCCAGCAGCTTAAGCGGCAAGAGCTCCTACGAGCAGTACTTC
CDR3aa: CASSLSGKSSYEQYF

j_gene: TRBJ1-2
v_gene: TRBV4-3
abundance: -
d_gene: -
len: 11
CDR3nt: TGCGCCAGCAGCCAAAACAGCCGCTACACCTTC
CDR3aa: CASSQNSRYTF

j_gene: TRBJ2-3
v_gene: TRBV19
abundance: -
d_gene: TRBD2
len: 15
CDR3nt: TGTGCCAGTAGTATCGGGACTAGCGCAACAGATACGCAGTATTTT
CDR3aa: CASSIGTSATDTQYF

j_gene: TRBJ2-3
v_gene: TRBV19
abundance: -
d_gene: -
len: 15
CDR3nt: TGTGCCAGTAGTATGTCAGCGCCTAGCACAGATACGCAGTATTTT
CDR3aa: CASSMSAPSTDTQYF

j_gene: TRBJ2-7
v_gene: TRBV14
abundance: -
d_gene: TRBD1
len: 17
CDR3nt: TGTGCCAGCAGCCAAGATTTAGGGACAGGGTACCGCTACGAGCAGTACTTC
CDR3aa: CASSQDLGTGYRYEQYF

j_gene: TRBJ2-7
v_gene: TRBV29-1
abundance: -
d_gene: -
len: 14
CDR3nt: TGCAGCGTTGGGTGGTCAGGGGCCCCCTACGAGCAGTACTTC
CDR3aa: CSVGWSGAPYEQYF

j_gene: TRBJ2-3
v_gene: TRBV10-3
abundance: -
d_gene: -
len: 14
CDR3nt: TGTGCCATCAGTGAGTTTGGAGTCACAGATACGCAGTATTTT
CDR3aa: CAISEFGVTDTQYF

j_gene: TRBJ2-7
v_gene: TRBV5-1
abundance: -
d_gene: -
len: 12
CDR3nt: TGCGCCAGCAGCTTGGATCAGGGGAGGCAGTACTTC
CDR3aa: CASSLDQGRQYF

j_gene: TRBJ2-7
v_gene: TRBV7-9
abundance: -
d_gene: TRBD1
len: 19
CDR3nt: TGTGCCAGCAGCCCCCGCCCGGGACAGGGGGCGCCTCTTGGGTCCGAGCAGTACTTC
CDR3aa: CASSPRPGQGAPLGSEQYF

j_gene: TRBJ1-2
v_gene: TRBV6-1
abundance: -
d_gene: -
len: 15
CDR3nt: TGTGCCAGCAGTGGACTCGTAGGGGGGGCCTCTGGCTACACCTTC
CDR3aa: CASSGLVGGASGYTF

j_gene: TRBJ2-7
v_gene: TRBV30
abundance: -
d_gene: TRBD1
len: 15
CDR3nt: TGTGCCTGGAGTGTCCGACAGGGGGTTTCCTACGAGCAGTACTTC
CDR3aa: CAWSVRQGVSYEQYF